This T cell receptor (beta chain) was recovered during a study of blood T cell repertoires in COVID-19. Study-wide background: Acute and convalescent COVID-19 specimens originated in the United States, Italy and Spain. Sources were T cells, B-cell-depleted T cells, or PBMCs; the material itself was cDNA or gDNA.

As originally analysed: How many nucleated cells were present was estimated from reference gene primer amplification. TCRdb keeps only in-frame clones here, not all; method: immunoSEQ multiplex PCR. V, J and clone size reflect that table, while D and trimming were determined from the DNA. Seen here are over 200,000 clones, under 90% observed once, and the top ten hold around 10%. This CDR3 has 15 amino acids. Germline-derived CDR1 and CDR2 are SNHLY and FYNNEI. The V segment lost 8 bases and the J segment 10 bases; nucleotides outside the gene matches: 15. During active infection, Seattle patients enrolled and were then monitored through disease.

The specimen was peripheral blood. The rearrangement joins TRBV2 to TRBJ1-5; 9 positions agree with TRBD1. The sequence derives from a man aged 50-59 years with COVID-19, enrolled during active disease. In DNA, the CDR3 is TGTGCCAGCGGAAGACAGGGGGAAATCAGCGACCCCCAGCATTTT. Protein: CASGRQGEISDPQHF.